This TCR beta chain was recovered during a study of CD8+ T cells in alopecia areata. About the research overall: A 6-month off-drug phase came after tofacitinib, which had lasted 6 to 18 months.

Extraction and reverse transcription of RNA yielded cDNA as the sequencing template. Using immunoSEQ multiplex PCR, the repertoire was profiled, and TCRdb retains in-frame clones only, with some absent. The sample contains some 130,000 clones, roughly 53% of which appear only once. Broader study findings: Scalp specimens additionally yield sequences from normal skin's resident alphabeta T cells. The study found higher clonality in lesional than normal scalp, especially in alopecia totalis/universalis.

The germline CDR1 and CDR2 sequences are SGHVS and FQNEAQ. CDR3 length: 18 residues. Trimming took 2 bases from V and 0 from J; bases not matched to a gene: 4. The table lists this clone with a few counts. Its cognate antigen is unknown. This receptor was taken from a human donor with alopecia areata. J is TRBJ2-6 and V is TRBV7-8; 10 positions match TRBD2. Material: CD4+ T cells sorted from blood, obtained at week 0. CDR3 amino acids: CASSLRLAGRSGANVLTF. The CDR3 DNA follows: TGTGCCAGCAGCTTACGACTAGCGGGTCGCTCTGGGGCCAACGTCCTGACTTTC.